This T cell receptor (beta chain) was obtained from a study of blood T cell repertoires in COVID-19. Study background: The cDNA or gDNA used as material had been derived from T cells, B-cell-depleted T cells, or PBMCs.

This clone was counted a few times. Generated by immunoSEQ multiplex PCR, the TCRdb table keeps only in-frame clones and is missing some. This table holds approximately 21,000 clones, approximately 92% found once. Per the germline V gene, CDR1 is MNHEY and CDR2 is SVGAGI. This CDR3 contains 15 residues. Trimming cost V 6 bases and J 2 bases; bases outside gene matches: 6. The sample was peripheral blood. The clonotype comes from a human donor in a cohort sampled during active COVID-19. The chain uses TRBV6-5 and TRBJ1-5, with 8 nucleotides matching TRBD1. The CDR3 DNA reads as TGTGCCAGCAGCACCACAGGGGGGGGCAATCAGCCCCAGCATTTT. This translates into CASSTTGGGNQPQHF.